This T cell receptor (beta chain) is drawn from a study of blood T cell repertoires in COVID-19. V was cut by 1 base and J by 7 bases, with 11 bases left in between. Per germline, CDR1 SGHTA and CDR2 FQGNSA. The CDR3 covers 13 residues. Method: immunoSEQ multiplex PCR; TCRdb's copy keeps in-frame clones and lacks some. The table has about 300,000 clones, 86% seen once. The chain couples TRBV7-2 to TRBJ2-7; the D gene is possibly TRBD2 (6 bases). This TCR was recovered from a woman between 50 and 59 years old with acute or convalescent COVID-19. Source material: peripheral blood. The DNA of the CDR3 is TGTGCCAGCAGCTTAGATGTGACTAGGGAGCAGTACTTC. Translating gives CASSLDVTREQYF. The full variable domain, with the rest looked up from reference TRBV7-2 and TRBJ2-7, is GAGVSQSPSNKVTEKGKDVELRCDPISGHTALYWYRQSLGQGLEFLIYFQGNSAPDKSGLPSDRFSAERTGGSVSTLTIQRTQQEDSAVYLCASSLDVTREQYFGPGTRLTVT.